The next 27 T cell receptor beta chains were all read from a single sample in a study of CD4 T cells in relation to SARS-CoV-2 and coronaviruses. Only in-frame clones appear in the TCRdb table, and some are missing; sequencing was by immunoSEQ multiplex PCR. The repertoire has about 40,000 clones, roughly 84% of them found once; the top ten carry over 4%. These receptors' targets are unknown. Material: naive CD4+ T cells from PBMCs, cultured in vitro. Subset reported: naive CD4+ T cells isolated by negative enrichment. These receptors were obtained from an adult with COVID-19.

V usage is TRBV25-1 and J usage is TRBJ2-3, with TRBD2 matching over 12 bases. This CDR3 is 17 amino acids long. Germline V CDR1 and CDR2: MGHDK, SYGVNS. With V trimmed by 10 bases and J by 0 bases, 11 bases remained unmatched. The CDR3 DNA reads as TGTGCCACCGGAGGACTAGCGGGAACCTCTAGCACAGATACGCAGTATTTT. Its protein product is CATGGLAGTSSTDTQYF.

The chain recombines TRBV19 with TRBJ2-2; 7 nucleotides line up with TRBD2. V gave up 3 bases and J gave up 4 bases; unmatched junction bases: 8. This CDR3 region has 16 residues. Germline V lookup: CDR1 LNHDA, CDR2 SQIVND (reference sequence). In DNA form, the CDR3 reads TGTGCCAGTAGTATCAGGCGGGAGCTGAGCACCGGGGAGCTGTTTTTT. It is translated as CASSIRRELSTGELFF.

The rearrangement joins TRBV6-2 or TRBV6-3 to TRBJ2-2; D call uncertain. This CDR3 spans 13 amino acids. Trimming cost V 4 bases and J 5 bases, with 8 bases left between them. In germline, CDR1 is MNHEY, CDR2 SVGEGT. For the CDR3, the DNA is TGTGCCAGCAGTTTAGTGGAGACCGGGGAGCTGTTTTTT. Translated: CASSLVETGELFF.

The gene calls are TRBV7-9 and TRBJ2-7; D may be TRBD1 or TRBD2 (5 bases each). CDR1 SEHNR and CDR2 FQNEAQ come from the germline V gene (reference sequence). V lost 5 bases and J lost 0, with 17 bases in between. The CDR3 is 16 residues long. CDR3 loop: CASSRTGGSPSYEQYF. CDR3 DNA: TGTGCCAGCAGCAGAACTGGGGGATCACCCTCCTACGAGCAGTACTTC.

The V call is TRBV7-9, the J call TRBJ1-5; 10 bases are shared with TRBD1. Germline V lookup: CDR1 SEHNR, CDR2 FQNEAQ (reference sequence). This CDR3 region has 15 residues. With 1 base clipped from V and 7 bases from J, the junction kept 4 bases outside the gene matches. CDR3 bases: TGTGCCAGCAGCTTAGAGACAGGGGGCGTGCAGCCCCAGCATTTT. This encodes CASSLETGGVQPQHF.

As DNA, the CDR3 is TGTGCCAGCGGTGGGACAGGGGTATACAATGAGCAGTTCTTC. Translating gives CASGGTGVYNEQFF. The chain links TRBV7-9 to TRBJ2-1; 10 nucleotides align to TRBD1. The CDR3 runs 14 residues. Germline values: CDR1 SEHNR, CDR2 FQNEAQ (reference sequence). The ends lost 8 bases at V and 4 bases at J; junction bases unmatched: 5.

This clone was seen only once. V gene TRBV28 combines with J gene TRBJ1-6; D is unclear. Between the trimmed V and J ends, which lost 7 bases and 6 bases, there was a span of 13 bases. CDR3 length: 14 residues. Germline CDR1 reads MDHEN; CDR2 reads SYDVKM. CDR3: CASTSIGLNSPLHF. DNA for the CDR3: TGTGCCAGCACTTCTATAGGCCTTAATTCACCCCTCCACTTT.

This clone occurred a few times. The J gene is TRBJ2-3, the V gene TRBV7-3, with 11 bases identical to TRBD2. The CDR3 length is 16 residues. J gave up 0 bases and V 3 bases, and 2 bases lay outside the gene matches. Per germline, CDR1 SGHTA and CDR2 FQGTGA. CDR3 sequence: CASSFGLAGSTDTQYF. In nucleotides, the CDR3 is TGTGCCAGCAGCTTCGGACTAGCGGGTAGCACAGATACGCAGTATTTT. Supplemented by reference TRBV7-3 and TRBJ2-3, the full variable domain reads GAGVSQTPSNKVTEKGKYVELRCDPISGHTALYWYRQSLGQGPEFLIYFQGTGAADDSGLPNDRFFAVRPEGSVSTLKIQRTERGDSAVYLCASSFGLAGSTDTQYFGPGTRLTVL.

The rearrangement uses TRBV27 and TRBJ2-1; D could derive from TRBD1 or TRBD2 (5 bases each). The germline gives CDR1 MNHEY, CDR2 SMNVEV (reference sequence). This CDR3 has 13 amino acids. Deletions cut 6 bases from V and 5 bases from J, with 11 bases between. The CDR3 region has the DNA TGTGCCAGCAGGGGGGACGACGACAATGAGCAGTTCTTC. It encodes CASRGDDDNEQFF.

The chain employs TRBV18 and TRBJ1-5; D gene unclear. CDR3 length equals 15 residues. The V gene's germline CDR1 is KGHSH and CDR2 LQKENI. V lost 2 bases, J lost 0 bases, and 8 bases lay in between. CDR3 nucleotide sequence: TGTGCCAGCTCACCAGGGCAAACTAGCAATCAGCCCCAGCATTTT. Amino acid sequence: CASSPGQTSNQPQHF.

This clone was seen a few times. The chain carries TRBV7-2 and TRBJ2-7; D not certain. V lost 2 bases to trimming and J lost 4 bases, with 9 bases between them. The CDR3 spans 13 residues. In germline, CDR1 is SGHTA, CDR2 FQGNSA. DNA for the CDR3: TGTGCCAGCAGCTTACTGGGCCCATACGAGCAGTACTTC. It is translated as CASSLLGPYEQYF.

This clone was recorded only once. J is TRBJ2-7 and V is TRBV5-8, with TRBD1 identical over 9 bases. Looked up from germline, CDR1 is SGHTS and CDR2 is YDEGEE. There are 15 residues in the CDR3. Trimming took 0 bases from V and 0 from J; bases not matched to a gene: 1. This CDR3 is CASSLGDRASYEQYF. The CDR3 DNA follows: TGTGCCAGCAGCTTGGGGGACAGGGCCTCCTACGAGCAGTACTTC.

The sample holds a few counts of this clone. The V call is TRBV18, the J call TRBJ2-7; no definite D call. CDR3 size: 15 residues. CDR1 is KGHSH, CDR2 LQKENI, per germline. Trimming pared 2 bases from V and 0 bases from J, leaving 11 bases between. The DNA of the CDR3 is TGTGCCAGCTCACCATTAGGGTCGAGCTCCTACGAGCAGTACTTC. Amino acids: CASSPLGSSSYEQYF. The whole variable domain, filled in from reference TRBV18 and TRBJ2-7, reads NAGVMQNPRHLVRRRGQEARLRCSPMKGHSHVYWYRQLPEEGLKFMVYLQKENIIDESGMPKERFSAEFPKEGPSILRIQQVVRGDSAAYFCASSPLGSSSYEQYFGPGTRLTVT.

The CDR3 spells CASSQTIGTRNYEQYF. DNA of the CDR3: TGTGCCAGCAGCCAGACCATTGGGACTAGAAACTACGAGCAGTACTTC. The chain has TRBV11-2 and TRBJ2-7; 8 bases fit TRBD2. CDR3 length equals 16 residues. From germline, CDR1 is SGHAT and CDR2 FQNNGV. V shed 5 bases and J 3 bases; nucleotides not matched to a gene: 12. Using reference TRBV11-2 and TRBJ2-7 for the parts outside the CDR3, the full variable domain is EAGVAQSPRYKIIEKRQSVAFWCNPISGHATLYWYQQILGQGPKLLIQFQNNGVVDDSQLPKDRFSAERLKGVDSTLKIQPAKLEDSAVYLCASSQTIGTRNYEQYFGPGTRLTVT.

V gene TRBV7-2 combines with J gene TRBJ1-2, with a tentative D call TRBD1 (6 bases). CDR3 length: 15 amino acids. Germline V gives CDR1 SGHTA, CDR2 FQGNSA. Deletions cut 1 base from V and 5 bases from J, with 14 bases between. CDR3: CASSLEWGAGYGYTF. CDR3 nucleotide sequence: TGTGCCAGCAGCTTAGAATGGGGGGCAGGGTATGGCTACACCTTC. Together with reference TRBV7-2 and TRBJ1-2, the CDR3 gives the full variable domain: GAGVSQSPSNKVTEKGKDVELRCDPISGHTALYWYRQSLGQGLEFLIYFQGNSAPDKSGLPSDRFSAERTGGSVSTLTIQRTQQEDSAVYLCASSLEWGAGYGYTFGSGTRLTVV.

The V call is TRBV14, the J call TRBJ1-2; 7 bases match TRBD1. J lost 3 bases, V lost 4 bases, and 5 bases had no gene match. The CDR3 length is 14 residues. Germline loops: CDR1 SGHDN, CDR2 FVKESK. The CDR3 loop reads CASSRQGLDYGYTF. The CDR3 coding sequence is TGTGCCAGCAGCCGACAGGGATTGGACTATGGCTACACCTTC. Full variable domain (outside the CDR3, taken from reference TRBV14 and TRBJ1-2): EAGVTQFPSHSVIEKGQTVTLRCDPISGHDNLYWYRRVMGKEIKFLLHFVKESKQDESGMPNNRFLAERTGGTYSTLKVQPAELEDSGVYFCASSRQGLDYGYTFGSGTRLTVV.

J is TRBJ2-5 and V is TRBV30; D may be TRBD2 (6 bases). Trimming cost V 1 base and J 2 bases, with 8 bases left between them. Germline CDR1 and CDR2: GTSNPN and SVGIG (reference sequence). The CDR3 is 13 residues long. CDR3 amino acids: CAWSDGLQETQYF. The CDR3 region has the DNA TGTGCCTGGAGTGACGGACTACAAGAGACCCAGTACTTC.

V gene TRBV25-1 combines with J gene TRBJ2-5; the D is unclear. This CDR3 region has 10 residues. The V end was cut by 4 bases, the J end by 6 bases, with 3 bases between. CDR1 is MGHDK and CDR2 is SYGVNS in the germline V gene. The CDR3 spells CASSAKTQYF. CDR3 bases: TGTGCCAGCAGTGCAAAGACCCAGTACTTC.

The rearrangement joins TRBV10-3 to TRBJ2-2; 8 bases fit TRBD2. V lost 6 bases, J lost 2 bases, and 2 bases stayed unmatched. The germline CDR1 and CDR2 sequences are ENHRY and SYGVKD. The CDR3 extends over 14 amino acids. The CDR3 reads CAIRSGGNTGELFF. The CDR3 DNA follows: TGTGCCATCAGAAGCGGGGGAAACACCGGGGAGCTGTTTTTT.

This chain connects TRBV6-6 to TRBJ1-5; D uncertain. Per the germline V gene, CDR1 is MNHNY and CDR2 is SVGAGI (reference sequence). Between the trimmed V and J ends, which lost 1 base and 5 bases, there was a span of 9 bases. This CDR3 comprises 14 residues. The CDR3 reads CASSYFPGDQPQHF. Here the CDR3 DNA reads TGTGCCAGCAGTTACTTCCCAGGTGATCAGCCCCAGCATTTT.

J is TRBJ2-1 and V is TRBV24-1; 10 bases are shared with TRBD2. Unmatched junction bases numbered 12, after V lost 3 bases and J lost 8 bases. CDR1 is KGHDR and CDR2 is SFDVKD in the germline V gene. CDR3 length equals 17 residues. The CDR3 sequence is CATSDPGGIAGGYEQFF. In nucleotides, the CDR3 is TGTGCCACCAGTGATCCCGGTGGAATAGCGGGAGGCTATGAGCAGTTCTTC.

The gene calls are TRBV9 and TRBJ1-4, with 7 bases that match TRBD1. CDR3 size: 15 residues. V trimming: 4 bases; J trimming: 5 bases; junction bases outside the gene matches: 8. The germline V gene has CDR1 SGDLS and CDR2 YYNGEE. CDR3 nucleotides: TGTGCCAGCAGCTTAACCGGGACAGAAAATGAAAAACTGTTTTTT. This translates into CASSLTGTENEKLFF.

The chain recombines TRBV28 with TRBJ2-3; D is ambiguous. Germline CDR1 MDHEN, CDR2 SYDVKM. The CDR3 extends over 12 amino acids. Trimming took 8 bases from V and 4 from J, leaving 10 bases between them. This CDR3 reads CASSVRSDTQYF. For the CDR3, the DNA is TGTGCCAGCTCCGTCAGATCAGATACGCAGTATTTT.

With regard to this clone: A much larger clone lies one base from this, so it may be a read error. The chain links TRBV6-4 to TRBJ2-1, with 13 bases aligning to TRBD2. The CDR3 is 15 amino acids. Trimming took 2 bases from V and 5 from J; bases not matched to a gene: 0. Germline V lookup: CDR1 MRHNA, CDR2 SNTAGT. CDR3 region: CASSDGTSGNNEQFF. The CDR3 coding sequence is TGTGCCAGCAGTGACGGGACTAGCGGGAACAATGAGCAGTTCTTC.

The CDR3 coding sequence is TGTGCCACCAGCAGGCTCCGGACAGGAGTGACCGAAAAACTGTTTTTT. As protein: CATSRLRTGVTEKLFF. The rearrangement joins TRBV15 to TRBJ1-4; TRBD1 aligns across 7 bases. Germline CDR1 reads LNHNV; CDR2 reads YYDKDF (reference sequence). This CDR3 spans 16 amino acids. The V gene end was trimmed by 3 bases and the J gene end by 8 bases; junction bases not matched to a gene: 12.

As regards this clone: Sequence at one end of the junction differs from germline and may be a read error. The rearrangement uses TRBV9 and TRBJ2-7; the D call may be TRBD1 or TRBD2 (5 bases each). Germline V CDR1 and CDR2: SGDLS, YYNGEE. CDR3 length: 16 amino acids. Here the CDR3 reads CASSVDPRGSSDEQYF. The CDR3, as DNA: TGTGCCAGCAGCGTAGATCCGAGGGGTTCCTCCGACGAGCAGTACTTC.

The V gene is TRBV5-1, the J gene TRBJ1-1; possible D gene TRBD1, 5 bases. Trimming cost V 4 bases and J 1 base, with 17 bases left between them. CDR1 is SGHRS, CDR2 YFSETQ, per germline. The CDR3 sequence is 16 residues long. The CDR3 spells CASSPSYRDGNTEAFF. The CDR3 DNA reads TGCGCCAGCAGCCCCAGCTATAGGGACGGGAACACTGAAGCTTTCTTT.